The present entry profiles one T cell receptor beta chain with its context. This record belongs to a study of blood T cell repertoires in COVID-19. Turning to the study itself: T cells, B-cell-depleted T cells, or PBMCs supplied cDNA or gDNA.

This CDR3 contains 15 residues. The trim removed 3 bases at V and 5 bases at J, leaving 7 bases unmatched. CDR1 is LNHNV and CDR2 is YYDKDF in the germline V gene (reference sequence). Authors' data handling: Reference gene primer amplification gave estimated nucleated cell counts. TCRdb's table, derived via immunoSEQ multiplex PCR, lists solely in-frame clones and lacks some. V and J calls and clone size are given by that table; D and trimming were obtained from the DNA. The sample contains 200,000 to 300,000 clones, roughly 80% of which appear only once. The chain employs TRBV15 and TRBJ2-7; 10 bases are shared with TRBD1. This sequence originates from a woman of 80 years or more with acute or convalescent COVID-19. The sample comprised peripheral blood. CDR3 DNA sequence: TGTGCCACCAGCAGGGGGGGGACAGGGGACAACGAGCAGTACTTC. Encoded protein: CATSRGGTGDNEQYF.